The 21 T cell receptor beta chains below were found in one sample sequenced in a study of blood T cells in healthy people across ages. Using a J-beta primer mix together with a sample-barcoded 5' primer, a second PCR was run for roughly 6 to 12 cycles. TCRdb re-analysed the 5' RACE reads in MiXCR, keeping a single row per CDR3 protein. The sample has about 1.8 million distinct CDR3 sequences, 40% to 55% seen once. Sequenced: blood. The receptors were sampled from a woman aged 40 to 55 in good health.

This clonotype has ten or more counts. The genes are TRBV9 and TRBJ2-1; D remains unclear. Trimming shortened V by 0 bases and J by 3 bases, and 4 bases separated the two germline ends. The CDR3 has 13 amino acids. Germline CDR1 and CDR2: SGDLS and YYNGEE. CDR3 amino acids: CASSVASYNEQFF. The CDR3 bases are TGTGCCAGCAGCGTAGCCAGCTACAATGAGCAGTTCTTC.

The chain has TRBV6-1 and TRBJ2-1; TRBD1 aligns across 9 bases. The CDR3 runs 17 residues. The V gene's germline CDR1 is MNHNS and CDR2 SASEGT. Trimming at V came to 6 bases and at J to 8 bases, leaving 17 bases not matched to a gene. The CDR3 bases are TGTGCCAGCAGCCGAACTGGCGGACAGGGGTTGATCCATGAGCAGTTCTTC. It codes for CASSRTGGQGLIHEQFF.

The V and J genes are TRBV20-1 and TRBJ2-1; 7 bases align to TRBD1. The CDR3 loop spans 16 amino acids. The germline CDR1 and CDR2 sequences are DFQATT and SNEGSKA (reference sequence). The J segment lost 1 base and the V segment lost 2 bases, leaving 8 bases of the junction unmatched. CDR3 protein: CSARPRQGSSYNEQFF. The CDR3 DNA reads as TGCAGTGCTAGACCCAGACAGGGAAGTTCCTACAATGAGCAGTTCTTC.

Only a few counts were recorded for this clonotype. J is TRBJ2-3 and V is TRBV20-1, with D tentatively TRBD1 (5 bases). Deletions cut 0 bases from V and 3 bases from J, with 13 bases between. The CDR3 has 15 amino acids. Germline V gives CDR1 DFQATT, CDR2 SNEGSKA (reference sequence). CDR3 sequence (DNA): TGCAGTGCTAGAGATCGGGCAGGGCGGACAGATACGCAGTATTTT. Translation gives CSARDRAGRTDTQYF.

This chain joins TRBV27 and TRBJ2-7; 9 bases are shared with TRBD2. From germline, CDR1 is MNHEY and CDR2 SMNVEV (reference sequence). The J segment lost 10 bases and the V segment lost 5 bases, leaving 9 bases of the junction unmatched. The CDR3 sequence is 13 residues long. DNA for the CDR3: TGTGCCAGCAGTACTCCGGGACTAGCCACCCAGTACTTC. Its translation: CASSTPGLATQYF.

The V call is TRBV12-3 or TRBV12-4, the J call TRBJ1-2, with 7 bases aligning to TRBD1. The CDR3 is 15 amino acids. J lost 5 bases, V lost 5 bases, and 11 bases had no gene match. Here the CDR3 reads CASSLTRGGAYGYTF. CDR3 nucleotides: TGTGCCAGCAGTCTTACTCGAGGGGGCGCGTATGGCTACACCTTC.

The J gene is TRBJ2-3, the V gene TRBV10-3, with D possibly being TRBD2 (6 bases). The CDR3 loop spans 15 amino acids. V was shortened by 0 bases and J by 3 bases, with 10 bases between the two germline ends. Germline V gene lookup returns CDR1 ENHRY and CDR2 SYGVKD. Here the CDR3 DNA reads TGTGCCATCAGTGAGTCCGGGGGAGAGACAGATACGCAGTATTTT. Encoded protein: CAISESGGETDTQYF.

The gene calls are TRBV12-3 or TRBV12-4 and TRBJ1-1, with 8 bases fitting TRBD1. Trimming at V came to 4 bases and at J to 5 bases, leaving 6 bases not matched to a gene. This CDR3 is 14 amino acids long. DNA of the CDR3: TGTGCCAGCAGTTCCACGGACAGGGTGACTGAAGCTTTCTTT. It codes for CASSSTDRVTEAFF.

V gene TRBV20-1 combines with J gene TRBJ2-1; tentative D call: TRBD1 (6 bases). V lost 0 bases and J 10 bases, leaving 13 bases between the germline ends. The CDR3 spans 13 residues. Germline values: CDR1 DFQATT, CDR2 SNEGSKA (reference sequence). The CDR3 coding sequence is TGCAGTGCTAGAGACAAAACAGGGTTAGAGCAGTTCTTC. As protein: CSARDKTGLEQFF.

This clonotype was recorded a few times. The rearrangement joins TRBV9 to TRBJ2-7; TRBD1 aligns across 11 bases. The J call is doubtful: the DNA matches TRBJ2-5 better. This CDR3 is built from 15 residues. In germline, CDR1 is SGDLS, CDR2 YYNGEE. DNA of the CDR3: TGTGCCAGCAGCATTAGGACAGGGGGCATGGAGACCCAGTACTTC. Encoded protein: CASSIRTGGMETQYF.

As concerns this clonotype: At one boundary the junction diverges from the germline segment, which might be a read error. The chain combines TRBV10-3 with TRBJ1-4; D is unresolved. This CDR3 contains 13 residues. CDR1 ENHRY and CDR2 SYGVKD come from the germline V gene. CDR3 loop: CAISGGTIEKLFF. CDR3 DNA sequence: TGTGCCATCAGTGGGGGTACTATTGAAAAACTGTTTTTT.

This clonotype appeared a few times. This sequence joins TRBV6-2 or TRBV6-3 and TRBJ1-4; 8 bases fit TRBD1. Germline V gene lookup returns CDR1 MNHEY and CDR2 SVGEGT. V lost 6 bases, J lost 3 bases, and 0 bases stayed unmatched. The length of the CDR3 is 13 residues. CDR3 in DNA: TGTGCCAGCAGGGACAGGGCTAATGAAAAACTGTTTTTT. It is translated as CASRDRANEKLFF.

This clonotype was detected only a few times. This rearrangement joins TRBV5-6 to TRBJ2-7; D remains ambiguous. CDR1 SGHDT and CDR2 YYEEEE come from the germline V gene. The ends were cut back, 4 bases at V and 7 bases at J, with 15 bases in the middle. This CDR3 has 13 residues. CDR3 nucleotide sequence: TGTGCCAGCAGCGCCGGCATCCCTGGGGAGCAGTACTTC. Its protein is CASSAGIPGEQYF.

The gene calls are TRBV12-3 or TRBV12-4 and TRBJ1-1; TRBD1 agrees at 7 bases. The CDR3 spans 15 residues. Unmatched junction bases numbered 6, after V lost 4 bases and J lost 1 base. This chain's CDR3 is CASSSYRGQNTEAFF. The CDR3 bases are TGTGCCAGCAGTTCCTACAGGGGCCAGAACACTGAAGCTTTCTTT.

The chain combines TRBV6-6 with TRBJ2-2, with D possibly being TRBD1 (6 bases). Trimming shortened V by 1 base and J by 4 bases, and 10 bases separated the two germline ends. This CDR3 has 15 amino acids. Germline assignment: CDR1 MNHNY and CDR2 SVGAGI (reference sequence). As DNA, the CDR3 is TGTGCCAGCAGTTACTTTACAGGGTCCACCGGGGAGCTGTTTTTT. Translating it yields CASSYFTGSTGELFF.

J is TRBJ2-2 and V is TRBV7-2, with TRBD2 matching over 8 bases. Germline CDR1 and CDR2: SGHTA and FQGNSA. The CDR3 extends over 14 amino acids. The J segment lost 4 bases and the V segment lost 6 bases, leaving 4 bases of the junction unmatched. The CDR3 region is CASRSGGVTGELFF. The CDR3 DNA follows: TGTGCCAGCAGGAGCGGGGGCGTCACCGGGGAGCTGTTTTTT.

As for this clonotype: Since the CDR3 does not end with the conserved phenylalanine or tryptophan, this likely comes from a read error. This sequence joins TRBV18 and TRBJ2-7; TRBD1 might be the D (5 bases). The CDR3 length is 14 residues. The germline CDR1 and CDR2 sequences are KGHSH and LQKENI. Trimming cost V 3 bases and J 0 bases, with 9 bases left between them. CDR3 loop: CASSPSRDSYEQYL. The DNA of the CDR3 is TGTGCCAGCTCACCGTCCAGGGACTCCTACGAGCAGTACTTA.

V and J are TRBV20-1 and TRBJ2-1, with a possible D match to TRBD1 (6 bases). The germline CDR1 and CDR2 sequences are DFQATT and SNEGSKA (reference sequence). V lost 6 bases and J 13 bases, leaving 25 bases between the germline ends. The CDR3 is 14 amino acids. The CDR3 nucleotides read TGCAGTGCGGTGTTGGTCAGGGGACAAGAGACCCAGTTCTTC. Translation: CSAVLVRGQETQFF.

This sequence joins TRBV4-1 and TRBJ2-3; 7 bases agree with TRBD2. V lost 0 bases, J lost 6 bases, and 15 bases stayed unmatched. In germline, CDR1 is MGHRA, CDR2 YSYEKL. The CDR3 consists of 18 residues. The CDR3 protein is CASSQEPPLPRGYDTQYF. The CDR3 DNA follows: TGCGCCAGCAGCCAAGAGCCACCTCTTCCGCGGGGGTACGATACGCAGTATTTT.

This clonotype came up a few times. This chain links TRBV6-2 or TRBV6-3 with TRBJ2-7, with D hard to call. This CDR3 spans 13 amino acids. From germline, CDR1 is MNHEY and CDR2 SVGEGT. The V gene lost 5 bases and the J gene lost 3 bases, with 11 bases spanning the gap. Written as DNA, the CDR3 is TGTGCCAGCAGTCAGGCACGATACTACGAGCAGTACTTC. This codes for CASSQARYYEQYF.

The chain employs TRBV6-5 and TRBJ2-3; no clear D gene. Germline values: CDR1 MNHEY, CDR2 SVGAGI. Between the trimmed V and J ends, which lost 1 base and 10 bases, there was a span of 6 bases. This CDR3 has 11 amino acids. CDR3 sequence: CASSYLGSQYF. Here the CDR3 DNA reads TGTGCCAGCAGTTACTTAGGATCGCAGTATTTT.